Below are 10 T cell receptor beta chains sequenced from a single sample in a study of T cells after posttransplantation cyclophosphamide. Clones were read by immunoSEQ multiplex PCR, and TCRdb kept only the in-frame ones, dropping some. The sample offers about 39,000 clones and no singletons, the top ten holding 4.5%. Material: PBMCs. The receptors stem from a woman in her forties or fifties in good health and a related stem cell transplant donor.

This clone was picked up many times. The chain recombines TRBV29-1 with TRBJ1-4; D gene uncertain. V lost 6 bases and J lost 2, with 13 bases in between. There are 14 residues in the CDR3. CDR1 and CDR2 (germline): SQVTM, ANQGSEA. This chain's CDR3 is CSVMGSVTNEKLFF. The CDR3 DNA is TGCAGCGTAATGGGGAGTGTCACTAATGAAAAACTGTTTTTT.

The table lists this clone with many counts. The rearrangement uses TRBV7-8 and TRBJ1-5; D is unclear. Germline CDR1 reads SGHVS; CDR2 reads FQNEAQ. The germline V and J ends were trimmed by 3 bases and 0 bases, with 9 bases remaining between them. CDR3 size: 15 residues. CDR3 amino acids: CASSLVGSSNQPQHF. The CDR3 DNA follows: TGTGCCAGCAGCTTGGTGGGCTCTAGCAATCAGCCCCAGCATTTT.

This clone has a count of ten or more. The chain combines TRBV9 with TRBJ2-3; D unclear. CDR1 SGDLS and CDR2 YYNGEE come from the germline V gene. The CDR3 is 13 residues long. Trimming removed 2 bases at V and 3 bases at J, with 7 bases between. CDR3 residues: CASSVGRTDTQYF. The CDR3, as DNA: TGTGCCAGCAGCGTTGGCAGAACAGATACGCAGTATTTT.

In its sample, this clone was seen a few times. The genes are TRBV28 and TRBJ2-5; no reliable D call. This CDR3 region has 15 residues. Trimming stripped 5 bases from V and 1 base from J, with 14 bases between. Germline V CDR1 and CDR2: MDHEN, SYDVKM. CDR3 sequence reads: CASSPRGLSQETQYF. In nucleotides, the CDR3 is TGTGCCAGCAGTCCTCGAGGTTTGTCCCAAGAGACCCAGTACTTC. Together with reference TRBV28 and TRBJ2-5, the CDR3 gives the full variable domain: DVKVTQSSRYLVKRTGEKVFLECVQDMDHENMFWYRQDPGLGLRLIYFSYDVKMKEKGDIPEGYSVSREKKERFSLILESASTNQTSMYLCASSPRGLSQETQYFGPGTRLLVL.

This clone was counted at least ten times. The gene calls are TRBV6-1 and TRBJ1-1, with D possibly matching TRBD1 (6 bases). Trimming pared 0 bases from V and 5 bases from J, leaving 13 bases between. From germline, CDR1 is MNHNS and CDR2 SASEGT. The CDR3 loop spans 15 amino acids. As DNA, the CDR3 is TGTGCCAGCAGTGAAGCTTGGCAGGGGCAGACTGAAGCTTTCTTT. It codes for CASSEAWQGQTEAFF.

There are a few counts of this clone. The chain joins TRBV6-5 to TRBJ1-2; D perhaps matches TRBD1 (6 bases). This CDR3 is 15 amino acids long. V gave up 2 bases and J gave up 1 base, with 11 bases separating them. The V gene's germline CDR1 is MNHEY and CDR2 SVGAGI. In DNA form, the CDR3 reads TGTGCCAGCAGTTACGAACAGGGTGATAACTATGGCTACACCTTC. Translated, it gives CASSYEQGDNYGYTF.

This clone was counted ten times or more. The genes are TRBV18 and TRBJ1-5, with D perhaps TRBD1 (5 bases). The CDR3 is 16 residues long. Germline V gene sequence: CDR1 KGHSH, CDR2 LQKENI. V was pared by 6 bases and J by 0 bases, with 15 bases between. The CDR3 DNA reads as TGTGCCAGCTCCCTTGACAGACTTTTTAGCAATCAGCCCCAGCATTTT. Protein product: CASSLDRLFSNQPQHF. Complete variable domain (other parts from reference TRBV18 and TRBJ1-5): NAGVMQNPRHLVRRRGQEARLRCSPMKGHSHVYWYRQLPEEGLKFMVYLQKENIIDESGMPKERFSAEFPKEGPSILRIQQVVRGDSAAYFCASSLDRLFSNQPQHFGDGTRLSIL.

This clone was seen more than once but under ten times. The chain carries TRBV2 and TRBJ2-7; D is perhaps TRBD1 (6 bases). This CDR3 comprises 15 residues. The V end lost 2 bases, the J end lost 1 base, and 12 bases lay between the germline ends. Per germline, CDR1 SNHLY and CDR2 FYNNEI. Here the CDR3 reads CASSETGQPSYEQYF. The CDR3 DNA follows: TGTGCCAGCAGTGAAACAGGACAGCCTTCCTACGAGCAGTACTTC.

There are many counts of this clone. The chain joins TRBV7-2 to TRBJ1-5; possibly TRBD1 for D (5 bases). CDR1 is SGHTA, CDR2 FQGNSA, per germline. The CDR3 loop spans 15 amino acids. V was pared by 2 bases and J by 2 bases, with 10 bases between. This CDR3 reads CASSLQGMGNQPQHF. CDR3 DNA sequence: TGTGCCAGCAGCTTACAGGGAATGGGCAATCAGCCCCAGCATTTT.

Many counts were recorded for this clone. The chain employs TRBV28 and TRBJ2-7; 8 bases line up with TRBD1. Germline assignment: CDR1 MDHEN and CDR2 SYDVKM. The V segment lost 6 bases and the J segment 0 bases; nucleotides outside the gene matches: 7. This CDR3 is 15 amino acids long. CDR3 in amino acids: CASSRGDRSSYEQYF. The CDR3 DNA reads as TGTGCCAGCAGCCGCGGGGACAGGTCCTCCTACGAGCAGTACTTC. Full variable domain (remainder filled in from reference TRBV28 and TRBJ2-7): DVKVTQSSRYLVKRTGEKVFLECVQDMDHENMFWYRQDPGLGLRLIYFSYDVKMKEKGDIPEGYSVSREKKERFSLILESASTNQTSMYLCASSRGDRSSYEQYFGPGTRLTVT.